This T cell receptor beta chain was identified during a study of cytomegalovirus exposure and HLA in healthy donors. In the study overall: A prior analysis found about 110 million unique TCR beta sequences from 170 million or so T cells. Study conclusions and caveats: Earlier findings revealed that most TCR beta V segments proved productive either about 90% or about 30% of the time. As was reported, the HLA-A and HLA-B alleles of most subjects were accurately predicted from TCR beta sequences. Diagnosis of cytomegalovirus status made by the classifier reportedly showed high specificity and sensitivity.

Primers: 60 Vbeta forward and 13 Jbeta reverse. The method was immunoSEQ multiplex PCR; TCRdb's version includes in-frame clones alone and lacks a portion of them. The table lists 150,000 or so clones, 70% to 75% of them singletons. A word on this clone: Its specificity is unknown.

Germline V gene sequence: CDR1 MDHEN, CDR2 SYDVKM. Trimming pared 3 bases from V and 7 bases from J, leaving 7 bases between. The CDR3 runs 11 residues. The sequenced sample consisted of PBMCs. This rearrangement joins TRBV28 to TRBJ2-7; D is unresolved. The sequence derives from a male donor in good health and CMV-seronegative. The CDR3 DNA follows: TGTGCCAGCAGTTTTAACCGGGAGCAGTACTTC. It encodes CASSFNREQYF.